The 21 T cell receptor beta chains below all came from one sample that was sequenced in a study of control samples from healthy donors and cancer patients. Data came from immunoSEQ multiplex PCR; TCRdb stores just in-frame clones and leaves some out. The repertoire has about 18,000 clones, around 84% of them found once; the top ten carry around 28%. Sequencing was performed on PBMCs. The receptors shown here come from a woman in her seventies with lung cancer.

This rearrangement joins TRBV2 to TRBJ2-5; 13 bases are a match to TRBD2. The length of the CDR3 is 16 residues. V gave up 3 bases and J gave up 5 bases; unmatched junction bases: 6. Germline-derived CDR1 and CDR2 are SNHLY and FYNNEI. As DNA, the CDR3 is TGTGCCAGCAGTGATTCACTAGCGGGAGGGCAGGAGACCCAGTACTTC. Amino acid sequence: CASSDSLAGGQETQYF.

V is TRBV18 and J is TRBJ2-2; D might be TRBD1 (5 bases). V lost 5 bases to trimming and J lost 1 base, with 8 bases between them. The germline V gene has CDR1 KGHSH and CDR2 LQKENI. The CDR3 covers 14 residues. The CDR3 sequence is CASSVGQNTGELFF. CDR3 in DNA: TGTGCCAGCTCAGTCGGACAGAACACCGGGGAGCTGTTTTTT.

The chain uses TRBV7-2 and TRBJ2-5, with unresolved D. This CDR3 contains 13 residues. Germline V lookup: CDR1 SGHTA, CDR2 FQGNSA. Trimming removed 5 bases at V and 5 bases at J, with 12 bases between. In nucleotides, the CDR3 is TGTGCCAGCAGCCCGTGGGCTTGGGAGACCCAGTACTTC. Its translation: CASSPWAWETQYF.

This clone was seen only once. V is TRBV6-5 and J is TRBJ1-3, with 8 bases aligning to TRBD1. CDR1 and CDR2 from the germline V gene are MNHEY and SVGAGI. The CDR3 runs 15 residues. V was clipped by 5 bases and J by 3 bases; unmatched bases: 6. The CDR3 loop is CASSTGGSFGNTIYF. The CDR3 DNA reads TGTGCCAGCAGTACAGGGGGAAGCTTTGGAAACACCATATATTTT.

The CDR3 DNA follows: TGTGCCAGCACCCGCTTTTCTGGACAGGTCCTACAAGAGACCCAGTACTTC. It translates to CASTRFSGQVLQETQYF. The genes are TRBV27 and TRBJ2-5; 7 bases agree with TRBD1. The V and J ends lost 7 bases and 2 bases, in that order; junction bases with no gene match: 16. The CDR3 spans 17 residues. Looked up from germline, CDR1 is MNHEY and CDR2 is SMNVEV (reference sequence).

The rearrangement uses TRBV30 and TRBJ2-4; TRBD1 aligns across 7 bases. J was trimmed by 0 bases and V by 2 bases; bases with no gene match: 4. There are 15 residues in the CDR3. Germline lookup yields CDR1 GTSNPN and CDR2 SVGIG (reference sequence). DNA of the CDR3: TGTGCCTGGAGTTGGGACAGTCTAGCCAAAAACATTCAGTACTTC. Translation: CAWSWDSLAKNIQYF.

The chain combines TRBV7-9 with TRBJ2-7, with 8 nucleotides matching TRBD2. CDR1 and CDR2 (germline): SEHNR, FQNEAQ (reference sequence). Germline trimming cut 1 base from V and 0 bases from J; bases unmatched to any gene: 11. The CDR3 sequence is 18 residues long. CDR3 amino acids: CASSLGTSGEHLSYEQYF. In nucleotides, the CDR3 is TGTGCCAGCAGCTTAGGTACTAGCGGAGAACACCTCTCCTACGAGCAGTACTTC. Full variable domain (remainder filled in from reference TRBV7-9 and TRBJ2-7): DTGVSQNPRHKITKRGQNVTFRCDPISEHNRLYWYRQTLGQGPEFLTYFQNEAQLEKSRLLSDRFSAERPKGSFSTLEIQRTEQGDSAMYLCASSLGTSGEHLSYEQYFGPGTRLTVT.

The sample holds one count of this clone. The gene calls are TRBV30 and TRBJ1-3; no definite D call. CDR1 and CDR2 from the germline V gene are GTSNPN and SVGIG (reference sequence). Trimming left V 2 bases short and J 7 bases short, with 21 bases between. The CDR3 runs to 16 residues. The CDR3: CAWSPTRVGSWNTIYF. The CDR3 DNA reads TGTGCCTGGAGTCCGACTAGGGTTGGAAGCTGGAACACCATATATTTT.

This chain links TRBV18 with TRBJ1-5; D perhaps matches TRBD1 (5 bases). V dropped 5 bases and J dropped 6 bases, with 14 bases sitting between them. The CDR3 spans 14 residues. Germline V gene data show CDR1 as KGHSH and CDR2 as LQKENI. The CDR3, as DNA: TGTGCCAGCTCAACGGAGGGGCTAGGTCAGCCCCAGCATTTT. Amino acids: CASSTEGLGQPQHF.

The genes are TRBV9 and TRBJ2-1; 14 positions match TRBD2. Germline CDR1 is SGDLS and CDR2 is YYNGEE. V was clipped by 0 bases and J by 7 bases; unmatched bases: 6. The CDR3 length is 17 residues. The DNA of the CDR3 is TGTGCCAGCAGCGTAGATTCGGGACTAGCGGGAGAAAATGAGCAGTTCTTC. This sequence encodes CASSVDSGLAGENEQFF.

The chain carries TRBV7-2 and TRBJ2-3; TRBD2 aligns across 8 bases. Germline V lookup: CDR1 SGHTA, CDR2 FQGNSA. The CDR3 is 15 residues long. Germline trimming cut 0 bases from V and 4 bases from J; bases unmatched to any gene: 3. The DNA of the CDR3 is TGTGCCAGCAGCTTAGCGGTCGGGAGGGCAGATACGCAGTATTTT. Translation gives CASSLAVGRADTQYF.

The rearrangement uses TRBV7-2 and TRBJ2-4; no firm D call. From germline, CDR1 is SGHTA and CDR2 FQGNSA. This CDR3 comprises 15 residues. The V and J ends lost 1 base and 6 bases respectively, with 13 bases between them. The CDR3 sequence is CASSLVAGDLNIQYF. CDR3 DNA: TGTGCCAGCAGCTTAGTTGCAGGAGATCTAAACATTCAGTACTTC.

The chain combines TRBV10-3 with TRBJ2-7; a weak D match, TRBD2 (6 bases). The CDR3 sequence is 14 residues long. Germline V CDR1 and CDR2: ENHRY, SYGVKD. V was trimmed by 3 bases and J by 4 bases, leaving 13 bases between them. For the CDR3, the DNA is TGTGCCATCAGTGAAGGAGGGGTGATATACGAGCAGTACTTC. Protein product: CAISEGGVIYEQYF.

The sample holds a few counts of this clone. The CDR3 DNA is TGTGCCATCAGTGCGACCACAGGGAGTTCGGACTATGGCTACACCTTC. Protein sequence: CAISATTGSSDYGYTF. This sequence joins TRBV10-3 and TRBJ1-2; TRBD1 is a possible D gene (6 bases). Germline CDR1 reads ENHRY; CDR2 reads SYGVKD. This CDR3 region has 16 residues. V was pared by 4 bases and J by 3 bases, with 18 bases between.

This clone was recorded once. V is TRBV3-1 (or the pseudogene TRBV3-2) and J is TRBJ1-4; unclear D gene. Per germline, CDR1 LGHDT and CDR2 YNNKEL (reference sequence). Trimming stripped 1 base from V and 10 bases from J, with 4 bases between. CDR3 length equals 11 residues. The CDR3: CASSQGGKLFF. In DNA, the CDR3 is TGTGCCAGCAGCCAAGGTGGAAAACTGTTTTTT.

The genes are TRBV18 and TRBJ1-2; D gene unclear. Per germline, CDR1 KGHSH and CDR2 LQKENI. Trimming took off 1 base at V and 2 bases at J, with 5 bases between the two ends. The CDR3 consists of 13 residues. The CDR3 bases are TGTGCCAGCTCACCACGGACCAACTATGGCTACACCTTC. Its protein product is CASSPRTNYGYTF. The whole variable domain, remainder taken from reference TRBV18 and TRBJ1-2, is NAGVMQNPRHLVRRRGQEARLRCSPMKGHSHVYWYRQLPEEGLKFMVYLQKENIIDESGMPKERFSAEFPKEGPSILRIQQVVRGDSAAYFCASSPRTNYGYTFGSGTRLTVV.

The chain has TRBV28 and TRBJ2-5; the D gene is possibly TRBD2 (5 bases). The CDR3 length is 16 residues. Trimming shortened V by 4 bases and J by 4 bases, and 19 bases separated the two germline ends. Germline CDR1 and CDR2: MDHEN and SYDVKM. The CDR3, as DNA: TGTGCCAGCAGTTCGGAAGGACTCAAGGGTTCAGAGACCCAGTACTTC. It encodes CASSSEGLKGSETQYF.

This chain links TRBV7-2 with TRBJ2-7, with TRBD2 as a possible D gene (6 bases). There are 14 residues in the CDR3. Trimming left V 1 base short and J 8 bases short, with 15 bases between. Germline CDR1 SGHTA, CDR2 FQGNSA. CDR3 sequence: CASSLERGVRKQYF. CDR3 nucleotide sequence: TGTGCCAGCAGCTTAGAACGCGGGGTTCGGAAGCAGTACTTC.

The J gene is TRBJ1-4, the V gene TRBV2; tentatively, D is TRBD1 (6 bases). This CDR3 region has 15 residues. Germline CDR1 reads SNHLY; CDR2 reads FYNNEI. Between the trimmed V and J ends, which lost 8 bases and 6 bases, there was a span of 19 bases. The CDR3 region has the DNA TGTGCCAGCTCTTTTTTTGGGGGCCAATATGAAAAACTGTTTTTT. This codes for CASSFFGGQYEKLFF.

The chain is built from TRBV5-5 and TRBJ2-3; D is possibly TRBD1 (6 bases). The germline gives CDR1 SGHKS, CDR2 YYEKEE (reference sequence). V lost 5 bases, J lost 0 bases, and 13 bases lay in between. CDR3 size: 15 residues. CDR3 bases: TGTGCCAGCAGGAACAGGGAGTTTAGCACAGATACGCAGTATTTT. The encoded protein is CASRNREFSTDTQYF.

The CDR3 nucleotides read TGTGCCAGCGGGGGGGCAGGGGTAGGCACAGATACGCAGTATTTT. This codes for CASGGAGVGTDTQYF. V and J are TRBV6-5 and TRBJ2-3, with TRBD2 as a possible D gene (7 bases). This CDR3 contains 15 residues. Looked up from germline, CDR1 is MNHEY and CDR2 is SVGAGI. V shed 8 bases and J shed 1 base, with 16 bases lying between them.